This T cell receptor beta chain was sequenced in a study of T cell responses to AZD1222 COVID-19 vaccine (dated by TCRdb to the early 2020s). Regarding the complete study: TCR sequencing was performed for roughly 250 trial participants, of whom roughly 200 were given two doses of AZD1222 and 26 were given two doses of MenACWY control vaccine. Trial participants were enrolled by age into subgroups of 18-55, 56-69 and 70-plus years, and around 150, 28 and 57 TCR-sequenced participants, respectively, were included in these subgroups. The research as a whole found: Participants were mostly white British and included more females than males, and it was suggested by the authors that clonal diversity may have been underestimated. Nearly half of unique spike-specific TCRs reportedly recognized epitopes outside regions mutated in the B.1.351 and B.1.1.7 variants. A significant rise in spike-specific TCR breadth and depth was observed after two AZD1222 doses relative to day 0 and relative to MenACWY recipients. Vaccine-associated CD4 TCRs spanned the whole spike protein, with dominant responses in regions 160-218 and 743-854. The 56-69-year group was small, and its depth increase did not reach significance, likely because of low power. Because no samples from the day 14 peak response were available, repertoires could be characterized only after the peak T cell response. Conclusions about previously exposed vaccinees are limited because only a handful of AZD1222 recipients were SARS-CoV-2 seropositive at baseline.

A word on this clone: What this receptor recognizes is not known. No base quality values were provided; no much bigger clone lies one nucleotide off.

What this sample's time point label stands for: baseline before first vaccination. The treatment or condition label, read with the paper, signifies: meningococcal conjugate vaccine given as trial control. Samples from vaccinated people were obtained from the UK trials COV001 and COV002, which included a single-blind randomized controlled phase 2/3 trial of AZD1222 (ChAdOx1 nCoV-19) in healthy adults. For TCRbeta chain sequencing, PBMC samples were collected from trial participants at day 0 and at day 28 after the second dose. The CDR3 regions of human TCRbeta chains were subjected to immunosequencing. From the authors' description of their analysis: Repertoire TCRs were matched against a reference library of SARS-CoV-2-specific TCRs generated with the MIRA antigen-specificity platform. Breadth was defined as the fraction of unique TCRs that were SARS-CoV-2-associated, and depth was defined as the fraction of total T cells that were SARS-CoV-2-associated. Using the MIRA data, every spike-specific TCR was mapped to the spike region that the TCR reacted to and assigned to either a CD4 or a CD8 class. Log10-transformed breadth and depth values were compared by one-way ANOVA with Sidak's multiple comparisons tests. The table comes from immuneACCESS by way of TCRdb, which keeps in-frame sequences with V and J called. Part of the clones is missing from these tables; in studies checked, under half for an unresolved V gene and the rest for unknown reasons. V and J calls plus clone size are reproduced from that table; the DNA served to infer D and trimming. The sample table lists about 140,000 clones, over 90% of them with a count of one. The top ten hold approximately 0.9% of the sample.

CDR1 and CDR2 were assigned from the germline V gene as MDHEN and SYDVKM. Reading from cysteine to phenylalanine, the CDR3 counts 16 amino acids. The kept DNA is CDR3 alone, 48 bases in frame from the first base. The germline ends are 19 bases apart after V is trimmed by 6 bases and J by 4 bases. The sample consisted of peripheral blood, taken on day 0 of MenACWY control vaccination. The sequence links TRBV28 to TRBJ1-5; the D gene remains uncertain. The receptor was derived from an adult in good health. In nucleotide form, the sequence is TGTGCCAGCAGGATGAGGCAGACCCTGGGGAATCAGCCCCAGCATTTT. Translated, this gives CASRMRQTLGNQPQHF.